This TCR beta chain was profiled in a study of identical twins. TCRdb reprocessed the 5' RACE reads via MiXCR and lists one record per CDR3 protein. Of hundreds of thousands of distinct CDR3 sequences in the sample, 20% to 25% were seen once. Germline V lookup: CDR1 SGHRS, CDR2 YFSETQ. CDR3 length equals 13 residues. V trimming: 5 bases; J trimming: 4 bases; junction bases outside the gene matches: 4. These data also formed part of another study, on T cells expressing NK-cell markers.

The receptor's source is a woman between 18 and 30 years old in good health. Sequences were obtained from PBMCs. The rearrangement joins TRBV5-1 to TRBJ1-1; 8 positions agree with TRBD1. The CDR3 protein is CASRPDRGTEAFF. CDR3 DNA sequence: TGCGCCAGCAGACCTGACAGGGGCACTGAAGCTTTCTTT.